A single sample gave rise to the 29 T cell receptor beta chains below, sequenced in a study of human T cells and chemical hapten exposure. TCRdb redid the calling of the RACE reads with MiXCR, one entry per CDR3 protein. The sample contains some 200,000 distinct CDR3 sequences, approximately 20% of which appear only once. Time point denoted: patch test 1, 2 weeks after DPC sensitization. Treatment noted: therapeutic diphenylcyclopropenone sensitization with weekly scalp DPC. Source: whole blood, taken in connection with sensitization to the hapten diphenylcyclopropenone (DPC). Receptors originate from a woman in her fifties or sixties with alopecia areata. Some clones in this sample may be carry-over from other donors' samples.

This chain uses TRBV5-6 with TRBJ2-7; D is unresolved. Trimming removed 1 base from V and 1 base from J, with 12 bases in between. CDR3 length: 15 amino acids. CDR1 is SGHDT, CDR2 YYEEEE, per germline. This CDR3 is CASSLSLFVSYEQYF. As DNA, the CDR3 is TGTGCCAGCAGCTTGAGCCTCTTTGTTTCCTACGAGCAGTACTTC.

The chain is built from TRBV2 and TRBJ1-2; D not certain. Germline V gene data show CDR1 as SNHLY and CDR2 as FYNNEI. The CDR3 contains 14 residues. V lost 0 bases and J 7 bases, leaving 12 bases between the germline ends. CDR3 in amino acids: CASSEALTALGYTF. The CDR3 nucleotides are TGTGCCAGCAGTGAAGCGCTTACGGCCCTTGGCTACACCTTC.

The J gene is TRBJ2-7, the V gene TRBV7-9, with a weak D call TRBD1 (6 bases). The CDR3 has 12 residues. Germline-derived CDR1 and CDR2 are SEHNR and FQNEAQ (reference sequence). V was clipped by 2 bases and J by 4 bases, with 6 bases between them. The CDR3, as DNA: TGTGCCAGCAGCTTAACAGGGTACGAGCAGTACTTC. Its translation is CASSLTGYEQYF. Complete variable domain (other parts from reference TRBV7-9 and TRBJ2-7): DTGVSQNPRHKITKRGQNVTFRCDPISEHNRLYWYRQTLGQGPEFLTYFQNEAQLEKSRLLSDRFSAERPKGSFSTLEIQRTEQGDSAMYLCASSLTGYEQYFGPGTRLTVT.

In this sample, this clonotype turned up a few times. Germline and junction disagree at one end, which may indicate a read error. The chain joins TRBV19 to TRBJ2-1; weak D call: TRBD1 (5 bases). The CDR3 has 12 amino acids. Germline CDR1 LNHDA, CDR2 SQIVND (reference sequence). CDR3 sequence reads: CASSIRAGPVLF. The CDR3 DNA reads as TGTGCCAGTAGTATCAGAGCAGGGCCGGTCCTATTC. Drawing the rest from reference TRBV19 and TRBJ2-1, the complete variable domain is DGGITQSPKYLFRKEGQNVTLSCEQNLNHDAMYWYRQDPGQGLRLIYYSQIVNDFQKGDIAEGYSVSREKKESFPLTVTSAQKNPTAFYLCASSIRAGPVLFGPGTRLTVL.

This clonotype was recorded a few times. This chain links TRBV7-2 with TRBJ1-2; TRBD1 aligns across 10 bases. This CDR3 has 14 residues. V was pared by 4 bases and J by 2 bases, with 1 base of the junction left unmatched. Per the germline V gene, CDR1 is SGHTA and CDR2 is FQGNSA. The CDR3 here is CASSWTGGNYGYTF. In DNA, the CDR3 is TGTGCCAGCAGCTGGACAGGGGGGAACTATGGCTACACCTTC.

This clonotype turned up a few times. The chain couples TRBV29-1 to TRBJ1-1; 8 nucleotides line up with TRBD1. The CDR3 runs to 13 residues. Germline V gene lookup returns CDR1 SQVTM and CDR2 ANQGSEA. Trimming removed 7 bases from V and 0 bases from J; junction bases left unmatched: 4. The CDR3 bases are TGCAGCGCCGACAGGGGAATGAACACTGAAGCTTTCTTT. Protein sequence: CSADRGMNTEAFF.

The V and J genes are TRBV5-1 and TRBJ1-1; TRBD1 is a possible D gene (5 bases). This CDR3 spans 14 amino acids. Germline lookup yields CDR1 SGHRS and CDR2 YFSETQ. V dropped 5 bases and J dropped 1 base, with 12 bases sitting between them. In DNA, the CDR3 is TGCGCCAGCAGAGAAGGAGGGGAGAACACTGAAGCTTTCTTT. Translation gives CASREGGENTEAFF.

The chain recombines TRBV29-1 with TRBJ1-1, with 8 bases that match TRBD1. CDR1 and CDR2 from the germline V gene are SQVTM and ANQGSEA. Trimming removed 8 bases from V and 4 bases from J; junction bases left unmatched: 18. CDR3 length equals 16 residues. CDR3 nucleotide sequence: TGCAGCATCATCCGGGACAGGAGGCTTTGGGGCACTGAAGCTTTCTTT. Its protein is CSIIRDRRLWGTEAFF.

This clonotype was found a few times. The chain couples TRBV29-1 to TRBJ1-5; 9 nucleotides align to TRBD1. Trimming took 4 bases from V and 4 from J; bases not matched to a gene: 5. The CDR3 has 14 residues. Germline V gene sequence: CDR1 SQVTM, CDR2 ANQGSEA. The CDR3: CSVGGQGSNQPQHF. The CDR3 DNA follows: TGCAGCGTTGGAGGACAGGGGTCGAATCAGCCCCAGCATTTT.

The chain recombines TRBV18 with TRBJ2-3; 7 bases map to TRBD2. The CDR3 totals 18 residues. Germline values: CDR1 KGHSH, CDR2 LQKENI. V trimming: 3 bases; J trimming: 3 bases; junction bases outside the gene matches: 15. CDR3 nucleotides: TGTGCCAGCTCACCTTCAAACCCAAGCGGGAAAAGAACAGATACGCAGTATTTT. Protein product: CASSPSNPSGKRTDTQYF.

This clonotype showed up just a few times. J is TRBJ2-2 and V is TRBV5-1, with 13 bases matching TRBD2. Trimming took 2 bases from V and 0 from J; bases not matched to a gene: 7. Germline values: CDR1 SGHRS, CDR2 YFSETQ. The CDR3 is 19 residues long. CDR3 DNA: TGCGCCAGCAGCTTAGGACTAGCGGGGGACCTGGCGAACACCGGGGAGCTGTTTTTT. This encodes CASSLGLAGDLANTGELFF.

This clonotype was seen more than once but under ten times. The chain combines TRBV2 with TRBJ2-1; D is uncertain. The germline gives CDR1 SNHLY, CDR2 FYNNEI. The CDR3 consists of 13 residues. Between the trimmed V and J ends, which lost 4 bases and 4 bases, there was a span of 8 bases. The CDR3 region has the DNA TGTGCCAGCAGTGTTCGTAGTTACAATGAGCAGTTCTTC. This encodes CASSVRSYNEQFF.

The chain has TRBV10-3 and TRBJ2-5; 11 bases map to TRBD2. The V gene end was trimmed by 0 bases and the J gene end by 5 bases; junction bases not matched to a gene: 2. Germline CDR1 is ENHRY and CDR2 is SYGVKD. The CDR3 has 15 residues. CDR3 amino acids: CAISESTSGGETQYF. The CDR3 DNA is TGTGCCATCAGTGAGTCCACTAGCGGGGGCGAGACCCAGTACTTC.

In regard to this clonotype: Since no conserved phenylalanine or tryptophan closes the CDR3, a read error is the likely cause. V gene TRBV11-1 combines with J gene TRBJ2-7; 8 nucleotides line up with TRBD2. Germline CDR1 SGHAT, CDR2 FQDESV (reference sequence). This CDR3 has 15 residues. V lost 1 base and J lost 0; bases outside the gene matches: 2. The CDR3 spells CASSLELAGSYEQYC. In nucleotides, the CDR3 is TGTGCCAGCAGCTTAGAGCTAGCGGGCTCCTACGAGCAGTACTGC.

The chain has TRBV12-3 or TRBV12-4 and TRBJ1-2; possibly TRBD1 for D (6 bases). The V end was cut by 1 base, the J end by 7 bases, with 13 bases between. The length of the CDR3 is 14 residues. This chain's CDR3 is CASSLVRGPSGYTF. The CDR3, as DNA: TGTGCCAGCAGTTTAGTCAGGGGTCCTAGTGGCTACACCTTC.

The genes are TRBV2 and TRBJ1-2; no clear D. In germline, CDR1 is SNHLY, CDR2 FYNNEI. V dropped 3 bases and J dropped 3 bases, with 8 bases sitting between them. The CDR3 sequence is 13 residues long. CDR3 in DNA: TGTGCCAGCAGTGACATCCCTGACTATGGCTACACCTTC. Its protein product is CASSDIPDYGYTF.

This clonotype was seen a few times. The chain links TRBV24-1 to TRBJ2-3; TRBD2 agrees at 8 bases. This CDR3 comprises 15 residues. After removal of 2 bases from V and 3 bases from J, the junction contained 3 bases not matched to a gene. Germline loops: CDR1 KGHDR, CDR2 SFDVKD. The CDR3 sequence is CATSDSSGGTDTQYF. The DNA of the CDR3 is TGTGCCACCAGTGATTCGAGCGGGGGAACAGATACGCAGTATTTT.

The rearrangement joins TRBV20-1 to TRBJ2-5; 10 bases line up with TRBD2. The J segment lost 3 bases and the V segment lost 3 bases, leaving 7 bases of the junction unmatched. The CDR3 spans 15 residues. Looked up from germline, CDR1 is DFQATT and CDR2 is SNEGSKA (reference sequence). CDR3 sequence (DNA): TGCAGTGCTAGTAGGCCTAGCGGGAGAGAAGAGACCCAGTACTTC. Its protein is CSASRPSGREETQYF.

This chain links TRBV11-2 with TRBJ2-1; 8 bases are shared with TRBD1. V trimming: 5 bases; J trimming: 4 bases; junction bases outside the gene matches: 7. The CDR3 is 15 amino acids. CDR1 is SGHAT, CDR2 FQNNGV, per germline. CDR3 amino acids: CASSHQGAGYNEQFF. For the CDR3, the DNA is TGTGCCAGCAGCCATCAGGGGGCTGGATACAATGAGCAGTTCTTC.

This clonotype was seen many times. The rearrangement uses TRBV7-2 and TRBJ2-7, with TRBD2 identical over 13 bases. Per germline, CDR1 SGHTA and CDR2 FQGNSA. Trimming took 1 base from V and 2 from J; bases not matched to a gene: 8. The CDR3 is 18 residues long. CDR3 protein: CASSLVTSGRHTPYEQYF. The CDR3 bases are TGTGCCAGCAGCTTAGTGACTAGCGGGAGGCACACCCCCTACGAGCAGTACTTC.

The V and J genes are TRBV18 and TRBJ2-2, with D unresolved. The CDR3 is made up of 12 amino acids. The V and J ends lost 3 bases and 5 bases respectively, with 4 bases between them. The germline gives CDR1 KGHSH, CDR2 LQKENI. The chain's CDR3 is CASSPETGELFF. The CDR3 region has the DNA TGTGCCAGCTCACCGGAGACCGGGGAGCTGTTTTTT.

A few counts support this clonotype. The chain combines TRBV12-3 or TRBV12-4 with TRBJ2-7; a weak D match, TRBD2 (6 bases). Trimming took off 6 bases at V and 5 bases at J, with 14 bases between the two ends. The CDR3 runs 13 residues. The CDR3 loop reads CASSPGLWNEQYF. DNA for the CDR3: TGTGCCAGCAGCCCGGGACTGTGGAACGAGCAGTACTTC.

The CDR3 is CATIGGNTEAFF. CDR3 bases: TGTGCCACCATAGGCGGGAACACTGAAGCTTTCTTT. The chain is built from TRBV10-3 and TRBJ1-1; D call uncertain. V dropped 10 bases and J dropped 1 base, with 10 bases sitting between them. The germline V gene has CDR1 ENHRY and CDR2 SYGVKD. The length of the CDR3 is 12 residues.

At least ten counts were recorded for this clonotype. The V gene is TRBV29-1, the J gene TRBJ2-5; 10 bases align to TRBD1. The CDR3 consists of 16 residues. V gave up 2 bases and J gave up 5 bases; unmatched junction bases: 11. CDR1 SQVTM and CDR2 ANQGSEA come from the germline V gene. This CDR3 is CSVEYRDRGPVETQYF. CDR3 nucleotides: TGCAGCGTTGAATACCGTGACAGGGGGCCGGTGGAGACCCAGTACTTC.

The table lists this clonotype with a few counts. This chain joins TRBV5-5 and TRBJ2-7; tentatively, D is TRBD1 (5 bases). Germline CDR1 SGHKS, CDR2 YYEKEE (reference sequence). This CDR3 has 12 amino acids. The ends were cut back, 2 bases at V and 6 bases at J, with 9 bases in the middle. The CDR3 protein is CASSFQGTEQYF. The CDR3 region has the DNA TGTGCCAGCAGCTTCCAGGGAACCGAGCAGTACTTC.

The V and J genes are TRBV7-2 and TRBJ1-5, with a tentative D call TRBD1 (5 bases). CDR3 size: 16 residues. Between the trimmed V and J ends, which lost 0 bases and 1 base, there was a span of 10 bases. Germline CDR1 SGHTA, CDR2 FQGNSA. CDR3 bases: TGTGCCAGCAGCTTAGCGCCGGCAGGGAGCAATCAGCCCCAGCATTTT. It translates to CASSLAPAGSNQPQHF.

The chain employs TRBV12-3 or TRBV12-4 and TRBJ1-5; D not resolved. Trimming stripped 3 bases from V and 6 bases from J, with 9 bases between. CDR3 length equals 13 residues. The CDR3 is CASSFGEGQPQHF. Written as DNA, the CDR3 is TGTGCCAGCAGTTTCGGGGAAGGTCAGCCCCAGCATTTT.

About this clonotype: Just one base apart from a much larger clone, this may be a read error. The chain joins TRBV3-1 to TRBJ2-5; no reliable D call. The CDR3 spans 11 residues. Germline values: CDR1 LGHDT, CDR2 YNNKEL (reference sequence). V dropped 1 base and J dropped 4 bases, with 1 base sitting between them. The CDR3 here is CASSQAETQYF. CDR3 DNA sequence: TGTGCCAGCAGCCAAGCAGAGACCCAGTACTTC.

This clonotype was detected only a few times. This sequence joins TRBV27 and TRBJ2-1, with D hard to call. CDR1 is MNHEY, CDR2 SMNVEV, per germline (reference sequence). The CDR3 has 14 amino acids. Deletions cut 3 bases from V and 9 bases from J, with 15 bases between. As DNA, the CDR3 is TGTGCCAGCAGTTTTTTCGTAAGGGATGTTGAGCAGTTCTTC. Encoded protein: CASSFFVRDVEQFF.